The 28 T cell receptor beta chains presented below share a single source sample, sequenced in a study of CD8 T cells in ankylosing spondylitis. General observations from the study: In ankylosing spondylitis blood, a motif of 7 to 9 highly homologous TCR beta variants appeared characteristic.

TCRdb analysed the 5' RACE reads with MiXCR anew, one entry per CDR3 protein. Here the sample spans approximately 400,000 distinct CDR3 sequences, roughly 25% being singletons. These TCRs are of unknown antigen specificity. Input material: blood, either unsorted or a sorted T cell fraction (not recorded which). Receptors originate from a male donor with ankylosing spondylitis.

The chain combines TRBV5-1 with TRBJ2-1, with a possible D match to TRBD2 (6 bases). Germline V gene data show CDR1 as SGHRS and CDR2 as YFSETQ. CDR3 length equals 13 residues. The ends were cut back, 7 bases at V and 0 bases at J, with 8 bases in the middle. The CDR3 region is CASQTSSYNEQFF. The CDR3 DNA follows: TGCGCCAGCCAGACTAGCTCCTACAATGAGCAGTTCTTC.

V gene TRBV7-9 combines with J gene TRBJ1-1; D might be TRBD1 (5 bases). Germline V CDR1 and CDR2: SEHNR, FQNEAQ (reference sequence). The CDR3 has 13 amino acids. V lost 5 bases and J lost 4, with 11 bases in between. CDR3 DNA: TGTGCCAGCAGCACTTACGGGGGCACTGAAGCTTTCTTT. Residues: CASSTYGGTEAFF.

The V and J genes are TRBV20-1 and TRBJ2-7; 7 nucleotides match TRBD1. Trimming at V came to 4 bases and at J to 5 bases, leaving 8 bases not matched to a gene. There are 13 residues in the CDR3. Looked up from germline, CDR1 is DFQATT and CDR2 is SNEGSKA (reference sequence). The CDR3 DNA sequence: TGCAGTGCTACTCGACAGGGTGTCAACGAGCAGTACGTC. This encodes CSATRQGVNEQYV.

This clonotype turned up a few times. V gene TRBV5-1 combines with J gene TRBJ1-2; a possible D gene is TRBD1 (5 bases). Germline V lookup: CDR1 SGHRS, CDR2 YFSETQ. This CDR3 is 14 amino acids long. V lost 4 bases to trimming and J lost 6 bases, with 16 bases between them. This chain's CDR3 is CASSRTTSEHGYTF. DNA of the CDR3: TGCGCCAGCAGCCGGACAACCTCTGAACATGGCTACACCTTC.

The chain joins TRBV24-1 to TRBJ2-1, with a possible D match to TRBD2 (5 bases). V gave up 12 bases and J gave up 1 base, with 15 bases separating them. The germline V gene has CDR1 KGHDR and CDR2 SFDVKD. The CDR3 covers 14 residues. The CDR3 DNA sequence: TGTGCCCCCCTAAACGGGGAGTCCTACAATGAGCAGTTCTTC. This gives the protein CAPLNGESYNEQFF.

The chain has TRBV7-2 and TRBJ2-5; D is unclear. From germline, CDR1 is SGHTA and CDR2 FQGNSA. CDR3 size: 15 residues. V was pared by 1 base and J by 2 bases, with 11 bases between. The CDR3 bases are TGTGCCAGCAGCTTAGATCACCGAAGACAAGAGACCCAGTACTTC. It codes for CASSLDHRRQETQYF.

In its sample, this clonotype was seen a few times. J is TRBJ1-6 and V is TRBV7-9; tentative D call: TRBD1 (5 bases). CDR1 and CDR2 (germline): SEHNR, FQNEAQ (reference sequence). The length of the CDR3 is 17 residues. V shed 5 bases and J shed 6 bases, with 20 bases lying between them. The CDR3 bases are TGTGCCAGCAGCGAAGTAGGATGGGGGGTGGCTAATTCACCCCTCCACTTT. It yields the protein CASSEVGWGVANSPLHF.

This clonotype was seen a handful of times. The rearrangement uses TRBV5-1 and TRBJ1-4, with 8 bases that match TRBD1. This CDR3 spans 15 amino acids. Unmatched junction bases numbered 8, after V lost 4 bases and J lost 6 bases. From germline, CDR1 is SGHRS and CDR2 YFSETQ. CDR3 residues: CASSRAGGEDEKLFF. The CDR3 nucleotides read TGCGCCAGCAGCAGAGCAGGGGGCGAGGATGAAAAACTGTTTTTT.

The chain carries TRBV12-3 or TRBV12-4 and TRBJ2-7; 9 positions match TRBD2. The J segment lost 2 bases and the V segment lost 7 bases, leaving 6 bases of the junction unmatched. The CDR3 totals 14 residues. CDR3: CASMMVAGAYEQYF. The CDR3 DNA sequence: TGTGCCAGCATGATGGTAGCGGGGGCCTACGAGCAGTACTTC.

Only a few counts were recorded for this clonotype. At one boundary the junction diverges from the germline segment, which might be a read error. The V and J genes are TRBV12-3 or TRBV12-4 and TRBJ2-1; TRBD2 is a possible D gene (6 bases). This CDR3 is 11 amino acids long. CDR3 amino acids: CASSLTSMKIF. The CDR3 DNA is TGTGCCAGCAGTTTAACTAGCATGAAGATCTTC.

This clonotype has more than one count but fewer than ten. The V and J genes are TRBV12-3 or TRBV12-4 and TRBJ1-2; no clear D gene. The CDR3 is 13 residues long. V dropped 3 bases and J dropped 6 bases, with 11 bases sitting between them. The CDR3: CASSFLGRNGYTF. In DNA form, the CDR3 reads TGTGCCAGCAGTTTCTTGGGCAGGAATGGCTACACCTTC.

The chain recombines TRBV2 with TRBJ1-1; the D is unclear. The CDR3 covers 11 residues. Germline V lookup: CDR1 SNHLY, CDR2 FYNNEI. V lost 4 bases, J lost 6 bases, and 6 bases lay in between. CDR3 amino acids: CASSVGAEAFF. The CDR3 region has the DNA TGTGCCAGCAGTGTTGGGGCTGAAGCTTTCTTT.

This chain links TRBV7-8 with TRBJ1-5, with no clear D. Trimming took off 1 base at V and 7 bases at J, with 11 bases between the two ends. There are 14 residues in the CDR3. Germline V gene sequence: CDR1 SGHVS, CDR2 FQNEAQ. CDR3 region: CASSLEVGGQPQHF. The CDR3 DNA is TGTGCCAGCAGCTTAGAGGTCGGCGGGCAGCCCCAGCATTTT.

J is TRBJ1-6 and V is TRBV20-1, with D possibly TRBD1 on 6 matching bases. The CDR3 is made up of 14 amino acids. The V end lost 3 bases, the J end lost 7 bases, and 13 bases lay between the germline ends. Germline V gene data show CDR1 as DFQATT and CDR2 as SNEGSKA (reference sequence). The CDR3 protein is CSASAGAGNSPLHF. The CDR3 DNA follows: TGCAGTGCTAGCGCAGGGGCTGGAAATTCACCCCTCCACTTT.

This sequence joins TRBV20-1 and TRBJ2-3, with D possibly TRBD2 on 6 matching bases. Looked up from germline, CDR1 is DFQATT and CDR2 is SNEGSKA (reference sequence). Trimming left V 1 base short and J 2 bases short, with 10 bases between. This CDR3 region has 14 residues. The CDR3 loop reads CSARVVAVTDTQYF. The CDR3 DNA reads TGCAGTGCTAGAGTTGTAGCGGTCACAGATACGCAGTATTTT.

This clonotype has only a few counts. This chain joins TRBV20-1 and TRBJ2-1; 12 bases map to TRBD2. Germline-derived CDR1 and CDR2 are DFQATT and SNEGSKA (reference sequence). CDR3 size: 13 residues. The junction had 2 bases not matched to a gene; V was cut back by 5 bases and J by 6 bases. The CDR3 loop reads CSALAGGINEQFF. Written as DNA, the CDR3 is TGCAGTGCTCTAGCGGGAGGGATCAATGAGCAGTTCTTC.

CDR3 region: CASSVDSVNTEAFF. The CDR3 DNA is TGCGCCAGCAGCGTTGACAGTGTGAACACTGAAGCTTTCTTT. The chain is built from TRBV5-1 and TRBJ1-1; a weak D match, TRBD1 (5 bases). Germline values: CDR1 SGHRS, CDR2 YFSETQ. Trimming shortened V by 4 bases and J by 0 bases, and 10 bases separated the two germline ends. The CDR3 sequence is 14 residues long.

This clonotype was picked up a small number of times. CDR3 nucleotides: TGTGCCAGCAGCCCTTCCCTACAGGGCAATGAGCAGTTCTTC. Translated: CASSPSLQGNEQFF. The chain carries TRBV14 and TRBJ2-1, with D perhaps TRBD1 (6 bases). V lost 4 bases and J lost 6, with 13 bases in between. This CDR3 is 14 amino acids long. Germline V gene sequence: CDR1 SGHDN, CDR2 FVKESK.

The chain is built from TRBV24-1 and TRBJ2-1; possibly TRBD2 for D (5 bases). Trimming pared 9 bases from V and 6 bases from J, leaving 17 bases between. The germline CDR1 and CDR2 sequences are KGHDR and SFDVKD. The CDR3 sequence is 14 residues long. The CDR3 DNA is TGTGCCACCCAAGAGGGAAGCGGCCCCAATGAGCAGTTCTTC. Translated, it gives CATQEGSGPNEQFF.

The rearrangement joins TRBV10-1 to TRBJ2-1, with D perhaps TRBD1 (6 bases). V lost 6 bases and J 5 bases, leaving 14 bases between the germline ends. Per the germline V gene, CDR1 is WNHNN and CDR2 is SYGVQD (reference sequence). The CDR3 runs 14 residues. CDR3: CASSPTGTNNEQFF. CDR3 coding DNA: TGCGCCAGCAGCCCCACAGGGACCAACAATGAGCAGTTCTTC.

This clonotype appeared a few times. This rearrangement joins TRBV12-3 or TRBV12-4 to TRBJ1-1; D uncertain. V was trimmed by 1 base and J by 3 bases, leaving 9 bases between them. The CDR3 is 14 residues long. The CDR3 here is CASSLGRKDTEAFF. The CDR3 nucleotides read TGTGCCAGCAGTTTAGGACGGAAGGACACTGAAGCTTTCTTT.

Many counts were recorded for this clonotype. The J gene is TRBJ2-7, the V gene TRBV5-1; the D gene is possibly TRBD1 (6 bases). The CDR3 runs 12 residues. Germline CDR1 reads SGHRS; CDR2 reads YFSETQ. V was cut by 4 bases and J by 6 bases, with 11 bases left in between. CDR3 loop: CASSPDRGEQYV. The CDR3 region has the DNA TGCGCCAGCAGCCCGGACAGAGGCGAGCAGTACGTC.

This clonotype occurred a few times. The rearrangement links TRBV20-1 to TRBJ1-5; D gene uncertain. Per the germline V gene, CDR1 is DFQATT and CDR2 is SNEGSKA (reference sequence). This CDR3 comprises 13 residues. Deletions cut 4 bases from V and 4 bases from J, with 11 bases between. CDR3 region: CSAIVQMNQPQHF. The CDR3 DNA follows: TGCAGTGCTATAGTCCAGATGAATCAGCCCCAGCATTTT.

The V call is TRBV5-8, the J call TRBJ2-5; unclear D gene. Germline loops: CDR1 SGHTS, CDR2 YDEGEE. Trimming took 4 bases from V and 4 from J, leaving 14 bases between them. The CDR3 contains 14 residues. In DNA, the CDR3 is TGTGCCAGCAGCGGGTCTTGGCTAGGAGAGACCCAGTACTTC. Translation: CASSGSWLGETQYF.

The chain is built from TRBV3-1 and TRBJ1-3; D call uncertain. V shed 3 bases and J shed 7 bases, with 7 bases lying between them. This CDR3 region has 12 residues. Germline CDR1 and CDR2: LGHDT and YNNKEL (reference sequence). The CDR3 protein is CASSQTRNTIYF. CDR3 DNA: TGTGCCAGCAGCCAGACCCGGAACACCATATATTTT.

The chain links TRBV5-1 to TRBJ1-1, with 8 bases aligning to TRBD1. The CDR3 length is 14 residues. J gave up 0 bases and V 6 bases, and 4 bases lay outside the gene matches. Looked up from germline, CDR1 is SGHRS and CDR2 is YFSETQ. CDR3 in amino acids: CASKLDRVNTEAFF. CDR3 nucleotides: TGCGCCAGCAAATTGGACAGGGTGAACACTGAAGCTTTCTTT.

This rearrangement joins TRBV20-1 to TRBJ2-2, with TRBD1 identical over 8 bases. This CDR3 region has 15 residues. Trimming took 3 bases from V and 6 from J; bases not matched to a gene: 9. CDR1 and CDR2 from the germline V gene are DFQATT and SNEGSKA (reference sequence). CDR3 amino acids: CSASPVTGDSGELFF. In DNA form, the CDR3 reads TGCAGTGCTAGTCCAGTGACAGGGGATTCCGGGGAGCTGTTTTTT.

This clonotype has a single count. The chain carries TRBV20-1 and TRBJ2-5; D is ambiguous. Trimming pared 6 bases from V and 9 bases from J, leaving 20 bases between. The CDR3 has 13 amino acids. Germline V CDR1 and CDR2: DFQATT, SNEGSKA (reference sequence). The chain's CDR3 is CSAFSDGLTAQYF. The CDR3 nucleotides read TGCAGTGCCTTCTCGGACGGCCTTACGGCCCAGTACTTC.